The 11 T cell receptor beta chains below all came from one sample that was sequenced in a study of shared clonotypes between healthy human individuals. CD45RO-negative CD8 cells positively selected for CCR7 made up the naive population, which excluded terminally differentiated effector memory CD45RA+ cells. Assay: immunoSEQ multiplex PCR; the TCRdb copy retains only in-frame clones and omits some. The sample carries millions of clones, 85% to 95% recorded once. Sequences were obtained from naive CD8+ T cells sorted from blood. Receptors were obtained from a man between 18 and 29 years old in good health.

CDR3 sequence: CASSLRGPGAAYEQYF. DNA for the CDR3: TGCGCCAGCAGCCTGAGGGGTCCAGGGGCAGCCTACGAGCAGTACTTC. This chain links TRBV4-1 with TRBJ2-7, with a possible D match to TRBD1 (6 bases). There are 16 residues in the CDR3. Germline V gene lookup returns CDR1 MGHRA and CDR2 YSYEKL. The V end lost 4 bases, the J end lost 2 bases, and 18 bases lay between the germline ends.

The rearrangement joins TRBV5-1 to TRBJ2-1, with D unresolved. The CDR3 runs 15 residues. With 1 base removed from V and 4 bases from J, the gap between germline ends came to 12 bases. CDR1 and CDR2 (germline): SGHRS, YFSETQ. In nucleotides, the CDR3 is TGCGCCAGCAGCTTGAGTAGCCCGGCGTACAATGAGCAGTTCTTC. As protein: CASSLSSPAYNEQFF.

This sequence joins TRBV2 and TRBJ2-7; the match to TRBD1 covers 8 bases. Trimming removed 6 bases from V and 8 bases from J; junction bases left unmatched: 6. The V gene's germline CDR1 is SNHLY and CDR2 FYNNEI. This CDR3 has 12 amino acids. This CDR3 is CASRAGGIKQYF. In DNA form, the CDR3 reads TGTGCCAGCAGGGCAGGGGGCATCAAGCAGTACTTC.

This chain links TRBV9 with TRBJ2-5; perhaps D is TRBD1 or TRBD2 (5 bases each). The DNA end is more similar to TRBJ2-7, so the J call may be wrong. There are 14 residues in the CDR3. CDR1 and CDR2 from the germline V gene are SGDLS and YYNGEE. The CDR3 DNA follows: TGTGCCAGCAGCCCGGGGCAGGCTGCCTACGAGCAGTACTTC. It specifies CASSPGQAAYEQYF.

This chain joins TRBV13 and TRBJ2-7; 9 positions agree with TRBD1. This CDR3 is built from 16 residues. V was clipped by 4 bases and J by 5 bases; unmatched bases: 12. Germline V gives CDR1 PRHDT, CDR2 FYEKMQ (reference sequence). CDR3 nucleotides: TGTGCCAGCAGCTCTAACCTGGGGGGACAGGGCCACGAGCAGTACTTC. Protein sequence: CASSSNLGGQGHEQYF. Filled out from reference TRBV13 and TRBJ2-7, the complete variable domain reads AAGVIQSPRHLIKEKRETATLKCYPIPRHDTVYWYQQGPGQDPQFLISFYEKMQSDKGSIPDRFSAQQFSDYHSELNMSSLELGDSALYFCASSSNLGGQGHEQYFGPGTRLTVT.

The CDR3 DNA reads TGTGCCAGCAGCCGTACCGGGGCGAACTATGGCTACACCTTC. Translating gives CASSRTGANYGYTF. The chain recombines TRBV5-4 with TRBJ1-2, with TRBD1 as a possible D gene (5 bases). Germline values: CDR1 SGHNT, CDR2 YYREEE (reference sequence). This CDR3 region has 14 residues. The V gene lost 4 bases and the J gene lost 2 bases, with 12 bases spanning the gap.

A remark on this clone: The junction does not match germline at one end; this may be a read error. This sequence joins TRBV13 and TRBJ2-7; D possibly uses TRBD1 or TRBD2 (5 bases each). Germline V gene lookup returns CDR1 PRHDT and CDR2 FYEKMQ (reference sequence). The CDR3 runs to 14 residues. This chain's CDR3 is CASSLGTVTYEQYF. The DNA for the CDR3 is TGTGCCAGCAGCCTAGGGACGGTAACCTACGAGCAGTACTTC.

This chain uses TRBV7-2 with TRBJ2-3; D call uncertain. V was shortened by 5 bases and J by 0 bases, with 12 bases between the two germline ends. This CDR3 is built from 15 residues. From germline, CDR1 is SGHTA and CDR2 FQGNSA. CDR3 in DNA: TGTGCCAGCAGCGCCGGGCTCACTAGCACAGATACGCAGTATTTT. Encoded protein: CASSAGLTSTDTQYF.

This clone came up once. Other DNA sequences from this sample encode an identical CDR3 as well. The chain is built from TRBV6-5 and TRBJ1-6; 7 positions match TRBD1. Looked up from germline, CDR1 is MNHEY and CDR2 is SVGAGI. The CDR3 has 14 residues. The trim removed 2 bases at V and 9 bases at J, leaving 4 bases unmatched. The CDR3 DNA reads as TGTGCCAGCAGTTACGACAGGGTTGGTTCACCCCTCCACTTT. Amino acid sequence: CASSYDRVGSPLHF.

The chain uses TRBV11-2 and TRBJ2-5; 8 bases line up with TRBD2. Germline V gene sequence: CDR1 SGHAT, CDR2 FQNNGV. V gave up 0 bases and J gave up 4 bases; unmatched junction bases: 7. The length of the CDR3 is 16 residues. CDR3 DNA: TGTGCCAGCAGCTTAGATCGGGAGGGCCTCGGAGAGACCCAGTACTTC. The encoded protein is CASSLDREGLGETQYF.

The V and J genes are TRBV5-1 and TRBJ2-3; D not certain. The CDR3 totals 12 residues. V was trimmed by 4 bases and J by 2 bases, leaving 5 bases between them. Germline V CDR1 and CDR2: SGHRS, YFSETQ. CDR3 sequence (DNA): TGCGCCAGCAGCGGCGACACAGATACGCAGTATTTT. Translating gives CASSGDTDTQYF.